Listed below are T cell receptor beta chains from one sample, sequenced in a study of blood T cell repertoires in COVID-19. Generated by immunoSEQ multiplex PCR, the TCRdb table keeps only in-frame clones and is missing some. The sample shows about 160,000 clones, around 93% of them seen only once. Sequences were obtained from peripheral blood. The receptors derive from a woman aged 45-65 years with acute or convalescent COVID-19. Both conserved end residues are part of each CDR3. The D gene is left open where the match is weak. Clone size is shown for a subset of rows, as once, few, many or a class of expanded clone.

D gene	V gene	clone size	J gene	CDR3 protein	CDR3 DNA
.	TRBV5-1	.	TRBJ1-3	CASSLEGVGNTIYF	TGCGCCAGCAGCTTGGAAGGGGTCGGAAACACCATATATTTT
.	TRBV14	.	TRBJ1-1	CASSQIPGKSEAFF	TGTGCCAGCAGCCAAATTCCAGGGAAGTCTGAAGCTTTCTTT
.	TRBV7-9	.	TRBJ2-3	CASSRTQTGATDTQYF	TGTGCCAGCAGCCGCACTCAGACAGGAGCCACAGATACGCAGTATTTT
TRBD1	TRBV30	.	TRBJ1-2	CAWSSGRGRGYTF	TGTGCCTGGAGTTCCGGCAGGGGGAGAGGCTACACCTTC
TRBD1	TRBV5-5	once	TRBJ1-5	CASSVLGQALGPQHF	TGTGCCAGCAGCGTCCTGGGACAGGCCCTGGGGCCCCAGCATTTT
.	TRBV18	.	TRBJ1-1	CASSPPTASNTEAFF	TGTGCCAGCTCACCACCGACAGCTTCGAACACTGAAGCTTTCTTT
.	TRBV7-3	.	TRBJ1-4	CASSLIFRENEKLFF	TGTGCCAGCAGCTTAATCTTCCGGGAGAATGAAAAACTGTTTTTT
.	TRBV18	once	TRBJ1-2	CASSPQGPTSPGDHYGYTF	TGTGCCAGCTCACCACAAGGGCCAACGTCCCCAGGGGATCACTATGGCTACACCTTC
TRBD1	TRBV9	.	TRBJ2-5	CASSPSTGEETQYF	TGTGCCAGCAGCCCAAGCACAGGGGAAGAGACCCAGTACTTC
TRBD1	TRBV5-6	.	TRBJ1-5	CASSPGQHNQPQHF	TGTGCCAGCAGCCCGGGACAGCACAATCAGCCCCAGCATTTT
.	TRBV20-1	.	TRBJ1-2	CSATGRGDYTF	TGCAGTGCCACGGGACGCGGGGACTACACCTTC
TRBD1	TRBV6-5	.	TRBJ1-4	CASSIQGINEKLFF	TGTGCCAGCAGTATACAGGGGATTAACGAAAAACTGTTTTTT
.	TRBV19	.	TRBJ1-4	CASKPTGTEKLFF	TGTGCCAGTAAACCGACAGGCACCGAAAAACTGTTTTTT
TRBD1	TRBV6-5	once	TRBJ2-7	CASSYSTGQSSYEQYF	TGTGCCAGCAGTTACTCGACGGGACAGAGCTCCTACGAGCAGTACTTC
TRBD1	TRBV30	.	TRBJ1-4	CAWRGGTGISEKLFF	TGTGCCTGGAGGGGCGGGACAGGGATCAGTGAAAAACTGTTTTTT
.	TRBV30	.	TRBJ1-2	CAWSAGSYGYTF	TGTGCCTGGAGTGCGGGGTCCTATGGCTACACCTTC
TRBD1	TRBV2	.	TRBJ1-1	CASSQGANTEAFF	TGTGCCAGCAGCCAGGGGGCGAACACTGAAGCTTTCTTT
.	TRBV24-1	.	TRBJ1-4	CATSDPSGGANEKLFF	TGTGCCACCAGTGATCCCTCCGGGGGGGCGAATGAAAAACTGTTTTTT
.	TRBV5-1	.	TRBJ2-1	CASSFPGNEQFF	TGCGCCAGCAGCTTCCCGGGGAATGAGCAGTTCTTC
.	TRBV28	.	TRBJ1-4	CASSSPDRNEKLFF	TGTGCCAGCAGTTCTCCCGACAGGAATGAAAAACTGTTTTTT
TRBD2	TRBV15	.	TRBJ2-5	CATTMTSGETQYF	TGTGCCACCACCATGACTAGCGGAGAGACCCAGTACTTC
TRBD1	TRBV5-5	.	TRBJ2-4	CASSSADRGLLAKNIQYF	TGTGCCAGCAGCTCCGCCGACAGGGGCCTTCTAGCCAAAAACATTCAGTACTTC
.	TRBV10-3	once	TRBJ1-1	CATKLSGAEAFF	TGTGCCACGAAACTCTCAGGGGCTGAAGCTTTCTTT
.	TRBV18	.	TRBJ1-1	CASSPREGRNTEAFF	TGTGCCAGCTCACCACGAGAGGGTAGGAACACTGAAGCTTTCTTT
.	TRBV7-2	once	TRBJ1-1	CASSFRTRAEAFF	TGTGCCAGCAGCTTCAGGACGAGGGCTGAAGCTTTCTTT
.	TRBV6-2/TRBV6-3	.	TRBJ2-5	CASSIGVEETQYF	TGTGCCAGCAGCATCGGGGTTGAAGAGACCCAGTACTTC
.	TRBV4-3	.	TRBJ2-7	CASSQDIRRDHDEQYF	TGCGCCAGCAGCCAAGATATCCGCAGGGATCATGACGAGCAGTACTTC
TRBD1	TRBV5-4	.	TRBJ1-3	CASSLAPGQGTGNTIYF	TGTGCCAGCAGCTTGGCGCCGGGACAGGGAACCGGAAACACCATATATTTT
TRBD2	TRBV14	.	TRBJ2-1	CASSQGGLGEGPQNEQFF	TGTGCCAGCAGCCAAGGGGGTTTAGGGGAGGGCCCTCAAAATGAGCAGTTCTTC
.	TRBV7-9	.	TRBJ1-6	CASSSTLQGTNSPLHF	TGTGCCAGCAGCTCCACCCTACAGGGTACTAATTCACCCCTCCACTTT
.	TRBV18	.	TRBJ1-4	CASSLRRSTNEKLFF	TGTGCCAGCTCACTTCGGAGATCAACTAATGAAAAACTGTTTTTT
TRBD1	TRBV5-6	.	TRBJ1-2	CASSLGQGDGYTF	TGTGCCAGCAGCTTAGGACAGGGTGATGGCTACACCTTC